Included here is one TCR beta chain sequence, with context. These data belong to a study of CD8+ T cells in alopecia areata. Study information: The protocol delivered tofacitinib for 6 to 18 months, then withdrew it for 6 months.

Extracted RNA was reverse transcribed into cDNA, the sequencing template. Generated by immunoSEQ multiplex PCR, the TCRdb table keeps only in-frame clones and is missing some. In the table there are approximately 140,000 clones, about nine tenths of which are singletons. Specimen: CD8+ T cells sorted from blood, collected at week 0. The sequence derives from a human donor with alopecia areata.

As DNA, the CDR3 is TGTGCCTGGAGTGTACGGCAAGGGGCTGAAGCTTTCTTT. Protein: CAWSVRQGAEAFF. This chain links TRBV30 with TRBJ1-1, with a tentative D call TRBD1 (5 bases). Germline V CDR1 and CDR2: GTSNPN, SVGIG (reference sequence). V dropped 0 bases and J dropped 6 bases, with 11 bases sitting between them. CDR3 length: 13 residues. Looking up the rest from reference TRBV30 and TRBJ1-1 gives the full variable domain: SQTIHQWPATLVQPVGSPLSLECTVEGTSNPNLYWYRQAAGRGLQLLFYSVGIGQISSEVPQNLSASRPQDRQFILSSKKLLLSDSGFYLCAWSVRQGAEAFFGQGTRLTVV.